One sample yielded the 20 T cell receptor beta chains listed below, sequenced in a study of T cells expressing NK-cell markers. TCRdb re-called the 5' RACE reads, yielding one record per CDR3 amino acid sequence without DNA. In all, the sample yields a few hundred thousand distinct CDR3 sequences. The sequencing input was blood T cells: a sorted CD56 or NKG2C T cell subset, CD4+ or CD8+ T cells, or bulk PBMC T cells (not recorded which). Source of these receptors: a man aged 18 to 29 in good health.

The CDR3 spells CASSWGTGGIQPQHF. The V and J genes are TRBV6-2 or TRBV6-3 and TRBJ1-5; the D gene TCRdb calls, TRBD1, cannot be checked with no DNA. The V gene's germline CDR1 is MNHEY and CDR2 SVGEGT. This CDR3 contains 15 residues.

This chain uses TRBV12-3 or TRBV12-4 with TRBJ2-3; TCRdb gives TRBD1 as the D gene, but with no DNA this cannot be confirmed. The CDR3 has 19 residues. The CDR3 loop reads CASRPGQGVAGRGADTQYF.

The chain couples TRBV5-4 to TRBJ1-2. The CDR3 covers 15 residues. The V gene's germline CDR1 is SGHNT and CDR2 YYREEE (reference sequence). The CDR3 is CASSWGPTENYGYTF.

This sequence joins TRBV6-2 or TRBV6-3 and TRBJ2-1. Germline V gene data show CDR1 as MNHEY and CDR2 as SVGEGT. The CDR3 length is 13 residues. The CDR3 reads CASTELKNNEQFF.

The rearrangement links TRBV5-1 to TRBJ2-2; the D call of TRBD1 rests on TCRdb alone, since no DNA is present to check it. The CDR3 is 15 residues long. CDR1 is SGHRS and CDR2 is YFSETQ in the germline V gene. The chain's CDR3 is CASRQGALLTGELFF.

The rearrangement joins TRBV5-6 to TRBJ2-2; TCRdb proposes TRBD1, but this gene call is untestable without DNA. The CDR3 extends over 14 amino acids. Looked up from germline, CDR1 is SGHDT and CDR2 is YYEEEE. The CDR3: CASSFGGVNGELFF.

The gene calls are TRBV27 and TRBJ2-1. The CDR3 covers 15 residues. Per germline, CDR1 MNHEY and CDR2 SMNVEV (reference sequence). CDR3 region: CASSLRLSSYNEQFF.

V usage is TRBV18 and J usage is TRBJ1-2. Per germline, CDR1 KGHSH and CDR2 LQKENI. The CDR3 extends over 14 amino acids. This CDR3 is CASSPWKDDYGYTF.

The chain uses TRBV18 and TRBJ2-3; as DNA is missing, the TRBD1 call by TCRdb cannot be tested. The CDR3 consists of 16 residues. Germline assignment: CDR1 KGHSH and CDR2 LQKENI. CDR3 sequence: CASSPRGATTTDTQYF.

This chain links TRBV4-1 with TRBJ2-2. Germline V gives CDR1 MGHRA, CDR2 YSYEKL. The CDR3 has 14 amino acids. CDR3 amino acids: CASSQDVATGELFF.

The chain links TRBV12-3 or TRBV12-4 to TRBJ1-2; TCRdb designates TRBD1, a call that cannot be tested without DNA. The CDR3 covers 12 residues. The CDR3 is CASSRDRRGYTF.

The CDR3 reads CASSQESRDQPQHF. This chain uses TRBV4-3 with TRBJ1-5. The CDR3 extends over 14 amino acids. Per the germline V gene, CDR1 is LGHNA and CDR2 is YSLEER.

The chain combines TRBV20-1 with TRBJ2-2; TCRdb's D gene call, TRBD1, goes unchecked for lack of DNA. The germline V gene has CDR1 DFQATT and CDR2 SNEGSKA (reference sequence). The CDR3 has 14 amino acids. CDR3 protein: CSARRQGRTGELFF.

V and J are TRBV29-1 and TRBJ2-1. This CDR3 comprises 14 residues. Looked up from germline, CDR1 is SQVTM and CDR2 is ANQGSEA. CDR3 region: CSVEEYGSYNEQFF.

V usage is TRBV7-2 and J usage is TRBJ2-1; TCRdb proposes TRBD1, but this gene call is untestable without DNA. Germline V gives CDR1 SGHTA, CDR2 FQGNSA. The CDR3 is 13 residues long. This chain's CDR3 is CASSLAYRDEQFF.

The rearrangement uses TRBV12-3 or TRBV12-4 and TRBJ1-1. The CDR3 runs 12 residues. The CDR3: CASRVMNTEAFF.

This rearrangement joins TRBV11-2 to TRBJ2-6. This CDR3 has 14 amino acids. The germline CDR1 and CDR2 sequences are SGHAT and FQNNGV. CDR3: CASSTIVGANVLTF.

J is TRBJ2-1 and V is TRBV7-8; TCRdb returns TRBD2, unconfirmable since there is no DNA. Germline V gene data show CDR1 as SGHVS and CDR2 as FQNEAQ. The CDR3 is 15 amino acids. The CDR3 sequence is CASSQVAGGNNEQFF. Full variable domain (missing parts from reference TRBV7-8 and TRBJ2-1): GAGVSQSPRYKVAKRGQDVALRCDPISGHVSLFWYQQALGQGPEFLTYFQNEAQLDKSGLPSDRFFAERPEGSVSTLKIQRTQQEDSAVYLCASSQVAGGNNEQFFGPGTRLTVL.

This chain links TRBV6-5 with TRBJ2-1; the TCRdb D gene call, TRBD2, has no DNA to confirm it. This CDR3 contains 16 residues. Germline V CDR1 and CDR2: MNHEY, SVGAGI. The CDR3 region is CASSYSLAGGPNEQFF.

The chain links TRBV6-5 to TRBJ1-1; TCRdb returns TRBD1, unconfirmable since there is no DNA. This CDR3 region has 18 residues. CDR1 is MNHEY, CDR2 SVGAGI, per germline. The CDR3 sequence is CASSYSSGTGGGGTEAFF.